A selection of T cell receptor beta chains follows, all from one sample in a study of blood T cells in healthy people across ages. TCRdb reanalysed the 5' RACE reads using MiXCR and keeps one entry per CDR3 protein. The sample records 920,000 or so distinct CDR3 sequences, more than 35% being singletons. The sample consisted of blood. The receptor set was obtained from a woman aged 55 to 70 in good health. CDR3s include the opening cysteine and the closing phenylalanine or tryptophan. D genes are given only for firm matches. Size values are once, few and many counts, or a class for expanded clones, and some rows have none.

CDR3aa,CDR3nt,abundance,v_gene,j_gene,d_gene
CASSVEDSGKGYEQYF,TGTGCCAGCAGCGTAGAGGATAGCGGGAAGGGTTACGAGCAGTACTTC,.,TRBV9,TRBJ2-7,TRBD2
CSVVNTGELFF,TGCAGCGTTGTCAACACCGGGGAGCTGTTTTTT,.,TRBV29-1,TRBJ2-2,.
CASSSRRGLGEQYF,TGCGCCAGCAGTTCCCGAAGGGGGCTCGGGGAGCAGTACTTC,.,TRBV28,TRBJ2-7,TRBD1
CASSSTRTSGSGNEQFF,TGCGCCAGCAGCTCAACCCGGACTAGCGGGAGTGGGAATGAGCAGTTCTTC,.,TRBV5-1,TRBJ2-1,TRBD2
CSVIKQGVQYF,TGCAGCGTTATTAAACAGGGCGTGCAGTACTTC,.,TRBV29-1,TRBJ2-5,.
CSARDQERGFHEQYF,TGCAGTGCTAGAGATCAGGAGCGGGGTTTCCACGAGCAGTACTTC,few,TRBV20-1,TRBJ2-7,TRBD2
CATSRDRVGDEQFF,TGTGCCACCAGCAGAGATCGGGTGGGGGATGAGCAGTTCTTC,.,TRBV15,TRBJ2-1,.
CASSQTSGIGTYEQYF,TGTGCCAGCAGCCAAACTAGCGGGATAGGAACCTACGAGCAGTACTTC,.,TRBV3-1,TRBJ2-7,TRBD2
CASAGDRGEKLFF,TGTGCCAGCGCCGGGGACAGGGGTGAAAAACTGTTTTTT,.,TRBV27,TRBJ1-4,TRBD1
CASSLGEISYNEQFF,TGTGCCAGCAGTTTGGGGGAGATCTCCTACAATGAGCAGTTCTTC,few,TRBV27,TRBJ2-1,.
CASSSERGVYEQYF,TGCGCCAGCAGCTCGGAGCGGGGGGTGTACGAGCAGTACTTC,few,TRBV5-1,TRBJ2-7,TRBD2
CASRQSYRVGDEQFF,TGTGCCAGCAGACAATCTTACAGGGTGGGTGATGAGCAGTTCTTC,few,TRBV11-2,TRBJ2-1,.
CASSLPLAGNIQYF,TGTGCCAGCAGCTTACCCCTAGCGGGAAACATTCAGTACTTC,.,TRBV7-2,TRBJ2-4,TRBD2
CASSPGQVDQPQHF,TGTGCCAGCAGCCCAGGACAGGTAGATCAGCCCCAGCATTTT,few,TRBV9,TRBJ1-5,TRBD1
CASSESTSGSWPQETQYF,TGTGCCAGCAGTGAGTCGACTAGCGGGAGTTGGCCCCAAGAGACCCAGTACTTC,.,TRBV2,TRBJ2-5,TRBD2
CAWSFESGANVLTF,TGTGCCTGGAGCTTCGAATCTGGGGCCAACGTCCTGACTTTC,.,TRBV30,TRBJ2-6,.
CSTTSGTSGRNDEQYF,TGCAGTACAACGTCCGGGACTAGCGGGAGGAACGACGAGCAGTACTTC,.,TRBV20-1,TRBJ2-7,TRBD2
CASACMIDNEQFF,TGTGCCAGCGCTTGTATGATAGACAATGAGCAGTTCTTC,few,TRBV25-1,TRBJ2-1,.
CASRPTSSPGQGVIGTQYF,TGTGCCAGCAGACCCACCTCCTCCCCGGGACAGGGGGTTATAGGTACCCAGTACTTC,few,TRBV27,TRBJ2-5,TRBD1
CASSLDRGYYNEQFF,TGTGCCAGCAGCCTGGACAGGGGGTATTACAATGAGCAGTTCTTC,.,TRBV13,TRBJ2-1,TRBD1
CASSKSLAKNIQYF,TGCGCCAGCAGTAAGAGCCTAGCCAAAAACATTCAGTACTTC,few,TRBV5-1,TRBJ2-4,.
CSASMPGLAGVNEQFF,TGCAGTGCTAGTATGCCCGGACTAGCGGGAGTTAATGAGCAGTTCTTC,few,TRBV20-1,TRBJ2-1,TRBD2
CASSPPGLAGAHEQFF,TGTGCCAGCAGTCCGCCGGGACTAGCGGGAGCACATGAGCAGTTCTTC,many,TRBV28,TRBJ2-1,TRBD2
CSASQGFNEQFF,TGCAGTGCTTCACAGGGTTTTAATGAGCAGTTCTTC,few,TRBV20-1,TRBJ2-1,.
CSARDGDRPSYGYTF,TGCAGTGCTAGAGATGGGGACAGACCGTCCTACGGCTACACCTTC,few,TRBV20-1,TRBJ1-2,TRBD1
CSVAGLAEDTQYF,TGCAGCGTGGCGGGACTAGCAGAGGATACGCAGTATTTT,many,TRBV29-1,TRBJ2-3,TRBD2
CASSEALEGGTQYF,TGTGCCAGCAGTGAAGCGCTTGAGGGGGGGACCCAGTACTTC,few,TRBV2,TRBJ2-5,.
CASGAQVYNEQFF,TGTGCCAGCGGAGCACAGGTATACAATGAGCAGTTCTTC,once,TRBV14,TRBJ2-1,.
CASSYSLGSGNQPQHF,TGTGCCAGCAGTTACAGTCTGGGGAGCGGCAATCAGCCCCAGCATTTT,.,TRBV6-2/TRBV6-3,TRBJ1-5,.
CASRGTGAPYEQYF,TGTGCCAGCAGGGGTACAGGGGCTCCCTACGAGCAGTACTTC,.,TRBV6-1,TRBJ2-7,TRBD1
CSARYRDTNTEAFF,TGCAGTGCTAGATATCGGGACACCAACACTGAAGCTTTCTTT,.,TRBV20-1,TRBJ1-1,.
CASGQGADTQYF,TGTGCCAGTGGACAGGGGGCAGATACGCAGTATTTT,.,TRBV2,TRBJ2-3,TRBD1
CASSQGSYIQYF,TGTGCCAGCAGCCAAGGTTCATACATTCAGTACTTC,.,TRBV14,TRBJ2-4,.
CASSWRVGGEQYF,TGTGCCAGCAGTTGGCGGGTTGGGGGCGAGCAGTACTTC,.,TRBV6-5,TRBJ2-7,.
CASSLVEHHYGYTF,TGCGCCAGCAGCCTGGTCGAACATCACTATGGCTACACCTTC,few,TRBV5-1,TRBJ1-2,.
CAISDLAGVGETQYF,TGTGCCATCAGTGATCTGGCGGGAGTGGGAGAGACCCAGTACTTC,few,TRBV10-3,TRBJ2-5,TRBD2
CASSREGMNTEAFF,TGCGCCAGCAGCCGAGAGGGAATGAACACTGAAGCTTTCTTT,.,TRBV5-1,TRBJ1-1,.
CASSLRGAVGRNEQFF,TGTGCCAGCAGCTTACGAGGTGCGGTTGGTCGAAATGAGCAGTTCTTC,.,TRBV11-3,TRBJ2-1,.
CATSDMGTNGYTF,TGTGCCACCAGTGATATGGGCACGAATGGCTACACCTTC,.,TRBV24-1,TRBJ1-2,.
CASSSPAGGQFF,TGTGCCAGTAGCTCCCCGGCAGGGGGGCAGTTCTTC,.,TRBV7-9,TRBJ2-1,TRBD1
CASSYARDGLFYEQYF,TGTGCCAGCAGCTACGCAAGGGACGGGTTGTTTTACGAGCAGTACTTC,few,TRBV11-2,TRBJ2-7,.
CSLVASANHNEQYF,TGCAGCTTAGTAGCTAGCGCCAATCACAATGAGCAGTACTTC,.,TRBV20-1,TRBJ2-7,.
CATSSERPAGVYEQYF,TGTGCCACCAGCAGTGAACGGCCAGCGGGAGTCTACGAGCAGTACTTC,.,TRBV15,TRBJ2-7,TRBD2
CASSLKGGIGKSSYEQYF,TGCGCCAGCAGCTTGAAGGGGGGGATAGGGAAATCCTCCTACGAGCAGTACTTC,few,TRBV5-1,TRBJ2-7,.
CASRDRAMGRDEQFF,TGCGCTTCCCGGGACAGGGCTATGGGTAGGGATGAGCAGTTCTTC,few,TRBV4-1,TRBJ2-1,TRBD1
CASSKGTTFSTDTQYF,TGTGCCAGCTCGAAGGGGACAACCTTTAGCACAGATACGCAGTATTTT,.,TRBV18,TRBJ2-3,.
CASSRGGVSYEQYF,TGTGCCAGCAGCCGTGGGGGGGTGTCCTACGAGCAGTACTTC,.,TRBV28,TRBJ2-7,TRBD2
CASSRSGSTDEQYF,TGCGCCAGCAGCAGATCCGGGAGTACCGACGAGCAGTACTTC,few,TRBV5-1,TRBJ2-7,.
CASSKWGIEEKLFF,TGTGCCAGCAGCAAGTGGGGAATTGAGGAAAAACTGTTTTTT,.,TRBV27,TRBJ1-4,.
CASSLLASGLYEQYF,TGTGCCAGCAGTCTTCTGGCTAGCGGGCTTTACGAGCAGTACTTC,.,TRBV27,TRBJ2-7,TRBD2
CASSWGQYGYTF,TGTGCCAGCAGCTGGGGACAGTATGGCTACACCTTC,.,TRBV3-1,TRBJ1-2,TRBD1
CASSDWGDGNTIYF,TGTGCCAGCAGTGACTGGGGGGACGGAAACACCATATATTTT,.,TRBV28,TRBJ1-3,.
CSARSLSGSSYNEQFF,TGCAGTGCTAGAAGCTTAAGCGGGAGCTCCTACAATGAGCAGTTCTTC,few,TRBV20-1,TRBJ2-1,TRBD2
CSVEAPVGGVRGEQYF,TGCAGCGTTGAAGCTCCCGTGGGAGGAGTGCGTGGCGAGCAGTACTTC,.,TRBV29-1,TRBJ2-7,.
CASSQAGEYEQYF,TGTGCCAGCAGCCAGGCCGGAGAGTACGAGCAGTACTTC,.,TRBV7-7,TRBJ2-7,.
CSARDRLQPQHF,TGCAGTGCTAGAGATCGTCTCCAGCCCCAGCATTTT,.,TRBV20-1,TRBJ1-5,.
CASSYRNSYEQYF,TGTGCCAGCAGTTACAGGAACTCCTACGAGCAGTACTTC,.,TRBV27,TRBJ2-7,.
CASSASQLEQYF,TGTGCCAGCAGCGCTTCCCAGCTAGAGCAGTACTTC,.,TRBV7-9,TRBJ2-4,.
CASSLTPGKETQYF,TGTGCCAGCAGCCTAACCCCAGGGAAAGAGACCCAGTACTTC,.,TRBV7-6,TRBJ2-5,.
CSVEGAQGKQETQYF,TGCAGCGTTGAAGGGGCCCAGGGGAAACAAGAGACCCAGTACTTC,.,TRBV29-1,TRBJ2-5,.